The 19 T cell receptor beta chains below all came from one sample that was sequenced in a study of cytomegalovirus exposure and HLA in healthy donors (dated by TCRdb to between 2016 and 2019). Libraries came from the immunoSEQ multiplex PCR assay. The multiplex PCR relied on a mix of 60 forward primers for TCR Vbeta segments and 13 reverse primers for TCR Jbeta segments. What TCRdb holds here is the immuneACCESS table cut down to in-frame rearrangements. Part of the clones is not present; checked against another copy, under half of the missing clones reflect an unresolved V gene, and the others are unexplained. In this sample the table shows about 150,000 clones, approximately 80% of which occur a single time. Of the sample, 1.5% to 2% falls within the top ten clones. The material sequenced was PBMCs. Receptors were obtained from a middle-aged man in good health and CMV-seronegative.

Only a few counts were recorded for this clone. The V call is TRBV28, the J call TRBJ2-7; 9 bases agree with TRBD1. This CDR3 has 13 amino acids. With 5 bases clipped from V and 5 bases from J, the junction kept 4 bases outside the gene matches. Germline loops: CDR1 MDHEN, CDR2 SYDVKM. This CDR3 is CASSAGTGNEQYF. CDR3 DNA: TGTGCCAGCAGTGCCGGGACAGGGAACGAGCAGTACTTC.

This chain uses TRBV7-8 with TRBJ2-5; 7 positions agree with TRBD2. The J call may not be correct, given that the DNA end is closer to TRBJ2-7. In germline, CDR1 is SGHVS, CDR2 FQNEAQ. The CDR3 contains 14 residues. The CDR3 DNA is TGTGCCAGCAGCGGGACGACTAGCCTGTACGAGCAGTACTTC. This translates into CASSGTTSLYEQYF.

V is TRBV19 and J is TRBJ2-5, with D possibly matching TRBD2 (5 bases). CDR3 length: 13 residues. The germline V and J ends were trimmed by 4 bases and 5 bases, with 11 bases remaining between them. The germline V gene encodes CDR1 LNHDA and CDR2 SQIVND (reference sequence). CDR3 nucleotides: TGTGCCAGTAGTACGAACACGGGGGAGACCCAGTACTTC. Encoded protein: CASSTNTGETQYF. Full variable domain (missing parts from reference TRBV19 and TRBJ2-5): DGGITQSPKYLFRKEGQNVTLSCEQNLNHDAMYWYRQDPGQGLRLIYYSQIVNDFQKGDIAEGYSVSREKKESFPLTVTSAQKNPTAFYLCASSTNTGETQYFGPGTRLLVL.

This chain links TRBV30 with TRBJ1-1, with D possibly being TRBD1 (5 bases). This CDR3 region has 13 residues. V was trimmed by 5 bases and J by 1 base, leaving 11 bases between them. The germline gives CDR1 GTSNPN, CDR2 SVGIG (reference sequence). The chain's CDR3 is CAWGGTTNTEAFF. CDR3 DNA: TGTGCCTGGGGGGGGACGACGAACACTGAAGCTTTCTTT.

The chain links TRBV6-1 to TRBJ1-2, with TRBD1 matching over 11 bases. Losses at the gene ends were 5 bases for V and 7 bases for J; bases not matched to a gene: 6. The CDR3 consists of 14 residues. Germline lookup yields CDR1 MNHNS and CDR2 SASEGT. This CDR3 reads CASSTGQGAGGYTF. As DNA, the CDR3 is TGTGCCAGCAGTACCGGACAGGGGGCTGGTGGCTACACCTTC.

The chain links TRBV5-1 to TRBJ2-1; 7 bases map to TRBD2. Looked up from germline, CDR1 is SGHRS and CDR2 is YFSETQ. J was trimmed by 4 bases and V by 0 bases; bases with no gene match: 7. The CDR3 length is 16 residues. The CDR3 nucleotides are TGCGCCAGCAGCTTGGATGGAGCGGGGACTTACAATGAGCAGTTCTTC. Amino acid sequence: CASSLDGAGTYNEQFF.

The V call is TRBV21-1, the J call TRBJ2-5; TRBD1, as called in the table, went unchecked against the DNA. TRBV21-1 is a pseudogene locus. The CDR3 runs to 14 residues. The CDR3: CASSIPTRKETQYF. The CDR3 DNA reads TGTGCCAGCAGCATTCCGACAAGGAAAGAGACCCAGTACTTC.

This rearrangement joins TRBV30 to TRBJ2-6; D possibly corresponds to TRBD2 (5 bases). Germline lookup yields CDR1 GTSNPN and CDR2 SVGIG (reference sequence). Trimming pared 4 bases from V and 3 bases from J, leaving 10 bases between. The CDR3 consists of 14 residues. DNA for the CDR3: TGTGCCTGGAATACGGGGAGTGGGGCCAACGTCCTGACTTTC. Protein sequence: CAWNTGSGANVLTF.

The chain joins TRBV7-3 to TRBJ2-5; TRBD2 is a possible D gene (5 bases). V dropped 3 bases and J dropped 3 bases, with 11 bases sitting between them. Germline CDR1 is SGHTA and CDR2 is FQGTGA. The CDR3 sequence is 14 residues long. The CDR3 is CASSLGPGKETQYF. The CDR3 DNA reads as TGTGCCAGCAGCTTGGGTCCGGGGAAAGAGACCCAGTACTTC.

The V and J genes are TRBV11-2 and TRBJ2-1; 10 nucleotides match TRBD2. Trimming took 1 base from V and 3 from J; bases not matched to a gene: 3. The CDR3 runs 16 residues. Germline CDR1 reads SGHAT; CDR2 reads FQNNGV. In DNA, the CDR3 is TGTGCCAGCAGCTTAGGAGCGGGAGGGGGCTACAATGAGCAGTTCTTC. Its protein product is CASSLGAGGGYNEQFF.

This chain joins TRBV28 and TRBJ1-5, with 7 bases aligning to TRBD1. Looked up from germline, CDR1 is MDHEN and CDR2 is SYDVKM. The CDR3 loop spans 14 amino acids. V dropped 5 bases and J dropped 6; count of bases not matched to a gene: 7. The DNA for the CDR3 is TGTGCCAGCAGTACACAGGGGAACGGTCAGCCCCAGCATTTT. It yields the protein CASSTQGNGQPQHF. Complete variable domain (other parts from reference TRBV28 and TRBJ1-5): DVKVTQSSRYLVKRTGEKVFLECVQDMDHENMFWYRQDPGLGLRLIYFSYDVKMKEKGDIPEGYSVSREKKERFSLILESASTNQTSMYLCASSTQGNGQPQHFGDGTRLSIL.

V gene TRBV4-1 combines with J gene TRBJ1-2; 8 nucleotides align to TRBD1. The germline CDR1 and CDR2 sequences are MGHRA and YSYEKL. V lost 1 base, J lost 4 bases, and 8 bases stayed unmatched. The CDR3 contains 16 residues. The CDR3 DNA reads as TGCGCCAGCAGCCAAGGATGGACAGGGACCCTCTATGGCTACACCTTC. Translation: CASSQGWTGTLYGYTF.

The V gene is TRBV27, the J gene TRBJ1-2, with no clear D. Germline values: CDR1 MNHEY, CDR2 SMNVEV (reference sequence). This CDR3 has 14 amino acids. Trimming cost V 4 bases and J 0 bases, with 9 bases left between them. In nucleotides, the CDR3 is TGTGCCAGCAGTTCCCTCGGGGCTAACTATGGCTACACCTTC. It yields the protein CASSSLGANYGYTF.

In DNA form, the CDR3 reads TGTGCCAGCAGCCCACGACAGGGTCGGTGGTCCTCCTACGAGCAGTACTTC. Translated: CASSPRQGRWSSYEQYF. This rearrangement joins TRBV28 to TRBJ2-7; 7 bases align to TRBD1. The V segment lost 6 bases and the J segment 0 bases; nucleotides outside the gene matches: 14. The germline gives CDR1 MDHEN, CDR2 SYDVKM. This CDR3 region has 17 residues. Based on the CDR3 plus reference TRBV28 and TRBJ2-7, the full variable domain is DVKVTQSSRYLVKRTGEKVFLECVQDMDHENMFWYRQDPGLGLRLIYFSYDVKMKEKGDIPEGYSVSREKKERFSLILESASTNQTSMYLCASSPRQGRWSSYEQYFGPGTRLTVT.

CDR3 nucleotides: TGTGCCAGCAGCAAGTCGCAGGGCGGTCAAGAGACCCAGTACTTC. This translates into CASSKSQGGQETQYF. The chain carries TRBV21-1 and TRBJ2-5; the table's TRBD1 call for D was not verified on the DNA. TRBV21-1 is annotated as a pseudogene. The CDR3 consists of 15 residues.

The gene calls are TRBV7-2 and TRBJ2-5, with 9 bases that match TRBD1. The CDR3 is made up of 14 amino acids. The germline CDR1 and CDR2 sequences are SGHTA and FQGNSA. Trimming at V came to 5 bases and at J to 1 base, leaving 2 bases not matched to a gene. The CDR3 sequence: CASSKQGAQETQYF. As DNA, the CDR3 is TGTGCCAGCAGCAAACAGGGGGCCCAAGAGACCCAGTACTTC.

The chain employs TRBV30 and TRBJ2-1; 8 bases map to TRBD1. Per germline, CDR1 GTSNPN and CDR2 SVGIG (reference sequence). V was pared by 0 bases and J by 2 bases, with 6 bases of the junction left unmatched. The CDR3 is 16 amino acids. This chain's CDR3 is CAWSVLGTGTYNEQFF. The CDR3 nucleotides are TGTGCCTGGAGTGTACTTGGGACAGGTACCTACAATGAGCAGTTCTTC.

This rearrangement joins TRBV14 to TRBJ2-7; D is possibly TRBD1 (6 bases). This CDR3 is 14 amino acids long. V lost 4 bases and J 3 bases, leaving 13 bases between the germline ends. CDR1 is SGHDN, CDR2 FVKESK, per germline. The CDR3 region is CASSRAGVVYEQYF. CDR3 coding DNA: TGTGCCAGCAGCCGGGCAGGGGTAGTCTACGAGCAGTACTTC.

The genes are TRBV10-1 and TRBJ2-2, with D perhaps TRBD2 (6 bases). The CDR3 extends over 15 amino acids. V lost 7 bases and J lost 5, with 17 bases in between. Germline V CDR1 and CDR2: WNHNN, SYGVQD (reference sequence). The CDR3: CASNSEPGATGELFF. CDR3 bases: TGCGCCAGCAACTCAGAGCCGGGAGCTACCGGGGAGCTGTTTTTT.